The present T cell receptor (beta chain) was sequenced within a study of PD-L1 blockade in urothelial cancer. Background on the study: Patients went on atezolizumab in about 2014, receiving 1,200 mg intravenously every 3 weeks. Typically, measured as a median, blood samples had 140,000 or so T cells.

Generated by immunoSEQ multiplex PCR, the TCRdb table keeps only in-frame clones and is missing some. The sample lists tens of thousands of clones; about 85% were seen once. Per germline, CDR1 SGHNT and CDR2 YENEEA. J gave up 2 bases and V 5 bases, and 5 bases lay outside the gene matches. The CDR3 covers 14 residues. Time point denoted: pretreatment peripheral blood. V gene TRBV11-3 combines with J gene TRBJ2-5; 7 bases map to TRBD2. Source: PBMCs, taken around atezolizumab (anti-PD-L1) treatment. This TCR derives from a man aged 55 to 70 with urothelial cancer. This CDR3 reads CASSPRRGQETQYF. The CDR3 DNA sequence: TGTGCCAGCAGCCCTCGGCGGGGGCAAGAGACCCAGTACTTC.